This TCR beta chain was sequenced for a study of CD8+CD57+ T cells in acquired aplastic anemia. Study-wide background: An average of approximately 3.4 ug of DNA was obtained from sorted CD4+ and CD8+ cells.

Before being chosen for sequencing, patients had shown CD8+CD57+ cell expansion by flow cytometry. This clonotype has at least ten counts. The germline V gene has CDR1 DFQATT and CDR2 SNEGSKA (reference sequence). The V gene lost 0 bases and the J gene lost 2 bases, with 12 bases spanning the gap. This CDR3 comprises 15 residues. Template material for TCR beta VDJ and CDR3 profiling consisted of genomic DNA. TCRdb processed the reads anew with MiXCR; each CDR3 protein has one entry. The sample lists some 150,000 distinct CDR3 sequences; roughly 48% were seen once. The sequencing sample was made of sorted CD4+, CD8+, or CD8+CD57+ T cells (not recorded which) from PBMCs. The sequence was collected from a human donor with aplastic anemia. The chain carries TRBV20-1 and TRBJ2-3; no firm D call. The CDR3 here is CSARDGSSPTDTQYF. In DNA, the CDR3 is TGCAGTGCTAGAGATGGCTCCTCCCCCACAGATACGCAGTATTTT.